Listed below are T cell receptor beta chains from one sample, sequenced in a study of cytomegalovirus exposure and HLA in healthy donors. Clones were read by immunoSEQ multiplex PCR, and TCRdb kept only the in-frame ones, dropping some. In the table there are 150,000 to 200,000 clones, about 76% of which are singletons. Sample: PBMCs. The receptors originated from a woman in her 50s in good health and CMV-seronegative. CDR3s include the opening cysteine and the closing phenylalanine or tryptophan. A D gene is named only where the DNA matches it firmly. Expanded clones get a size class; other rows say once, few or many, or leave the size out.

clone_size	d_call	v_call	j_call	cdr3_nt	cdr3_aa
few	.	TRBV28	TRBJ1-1	TGTGCCAGCAGTTCCAGGGCTCAAGAGGCTTTCTTT	CASSSRAQEAFF
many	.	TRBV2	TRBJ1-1	TGTGCCAGCAGTGAAGCGCCAGGGAAGGGGACTGAAGCTTTCTTT	CASSEAPGKGTEAFF
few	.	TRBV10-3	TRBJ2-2	TGTGCCATCCCGGTCGGGACCGGGGAGCTGTTTTTT	CAIPVGTGELFF
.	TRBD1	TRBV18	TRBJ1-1	TGTGCCAGCTCACCACAGGGACAGGGAACCTCTGAAGCTTTCTTT	CASSPQGQGTSEAFF
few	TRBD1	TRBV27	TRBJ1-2	TGTGCCAGCAGTGGCAGGGGGCGGATAGATGGCTACACCTTC	CASSGRGRIDGYTF
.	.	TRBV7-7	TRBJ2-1	TGTGCTAGCAGCTTTCACAGGGCTCCCCTCAATGAGCAGTTCTTC	CASSFHRAPLNEQFF
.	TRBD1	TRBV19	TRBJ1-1	TGTGCCAGTAGTATAGAAAACAGGGGAGTGAACACTGAAGCTTTCTTT	CASSIENRGVNTEAFF
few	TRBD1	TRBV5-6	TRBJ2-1	TGTGCCAGCAGCTTGGCATCGGACAGGGGGTACAATGAGCAGTTCTTC	CASSLASDRGYNEQFF
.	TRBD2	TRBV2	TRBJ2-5	TGTGCCAGCAGTGAAACGACTAGCGAAGATGAGACCCAGTACTTC	CASSETTSEDETQYF
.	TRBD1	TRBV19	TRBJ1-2	TGTGCCAGTAGGGGGACAGGCCGGAACTATGGCTACACCTTC	CASRGTGRNYGYTF
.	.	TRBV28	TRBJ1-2	TGTGCCAGCAGTTTAAGGTACGGGGTAATGGTTGGCTACACCTTC	CASSLRYGVMVGYTF
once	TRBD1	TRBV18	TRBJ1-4	TGTGCCAGCTCACCAAATTGGGACAGCAATGAAAAACTGTTTTTT	CASSPNWDSNEKLFF
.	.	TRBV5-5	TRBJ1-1	TGTGCCAGCAGCTTGGTATTATCCACTGAAGCTTTCTTT	CASSLVLSTEAFF
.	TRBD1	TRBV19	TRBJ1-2	TGTGCCTCAGGGTCCGGGACAGGGGGCGGAAGGTCGAGCTATGGCTACACCTTC	CASGSGTGGGRSSYGYTF
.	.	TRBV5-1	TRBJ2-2	TGCGCCAGCAGCTTGGTTCAGTTAACCGGGGAGCTGTTTTTT	CASSLVQLTGELFF
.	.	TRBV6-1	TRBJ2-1	TGTGCCAGCAGTGAAAAGCGGCGGGCACAGAGCTCCTACAATGAGCAGTTCTTC	CASSEKRRAQSSYNEQFF
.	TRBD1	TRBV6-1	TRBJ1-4	TGTGCCAGCAGTCTGGGACAGGGGGCCGAAAAACTGTTTTTT	CASSLGQGAEKLFF
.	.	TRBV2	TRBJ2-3	TGTGCCAGCAGTGAAGCGCCGGCTAGCCCCACGCTTTTT	CASSEAPASPTLF
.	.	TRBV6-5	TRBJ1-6	TGTGCCAGCAGTTCGACGGGGTCACCCCTCCACTTT	CASSSTGSPLHF
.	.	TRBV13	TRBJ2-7	TGTGCCAGCAGCTTAGGGGGAGAGGTCTACGAGCAGTACTTC	CASSLGGEVYEQYF
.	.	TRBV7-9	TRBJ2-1	TGTGCCAGCAGCTTAGGAGCTCTGGGGGGAAATGAGCAGTTCTTC	CASSLGALGGNEQFF
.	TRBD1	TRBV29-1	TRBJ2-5	TGCAGCGTTGTGACAGGGGGTGTTCAAGAGACCCAGTACTTC	CSVVTGGVQETQYF
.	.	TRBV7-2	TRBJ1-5	TGTGCCAGCAGCTTAGTTCAGGGGCTAGGAAATCAGCCCCAGCATTTT	CASSLVQGLGNQPQHF
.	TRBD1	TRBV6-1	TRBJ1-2	TGTGCCAGCAGATCGGACAGGCACTATGGCTACACCTTC	CASRSDRHYGYTF
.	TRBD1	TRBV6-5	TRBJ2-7	TGTGCCAGCAGTCACGGGACAGGGCACGAGCAGTACTTC	CASSHGTGHEQYF
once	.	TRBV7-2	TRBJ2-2	TGTGCCAGCACGGTAGCGGCCCCCTCCACCGGGGAGCTGTTTTTT	CASTVAAPSTGELFF
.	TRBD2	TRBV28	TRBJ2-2	TGTGCCAGCAGTCGACTAGCGGTTCAAGGGTGGGAGCTGTTTTTT	CASSRLAVQGWELFF